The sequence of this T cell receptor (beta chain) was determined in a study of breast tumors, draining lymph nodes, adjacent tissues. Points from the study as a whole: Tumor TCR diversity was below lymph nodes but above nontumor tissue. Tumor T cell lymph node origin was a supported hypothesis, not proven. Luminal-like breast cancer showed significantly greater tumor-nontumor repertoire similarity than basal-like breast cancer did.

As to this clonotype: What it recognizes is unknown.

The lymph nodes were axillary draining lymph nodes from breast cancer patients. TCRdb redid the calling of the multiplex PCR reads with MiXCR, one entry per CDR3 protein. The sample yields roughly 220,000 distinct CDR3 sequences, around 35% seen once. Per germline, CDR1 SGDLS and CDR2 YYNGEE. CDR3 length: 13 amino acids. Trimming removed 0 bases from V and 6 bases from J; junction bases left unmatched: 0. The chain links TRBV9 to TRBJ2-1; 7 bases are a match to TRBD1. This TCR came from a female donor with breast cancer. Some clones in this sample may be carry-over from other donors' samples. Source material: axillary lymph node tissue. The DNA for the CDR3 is TGTGCCAGCAGCGTAGGACAGGGCAATGAGCAGTTCTTC. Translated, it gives CASSVGQGNEQFF.